This TCR beta chain was recovered during a study of blood T cell repertoires in COVID-19. Original analysis: Estimation of nucleated cell counts was performed using reference gene primer amplification. Profiled with immunoSEQ multiplex PCR; TCRdb holds only in-frame clones, not every one. Clone size and the V and J calls come from that table; the DNA yielded D and trimming. The sample shows tens of thousands of clones, approximately 80% of them seen only once. V lost 4 bases to trimming and J lost 0 bases, with 8 bases between them. Germline V gene lookup returns CDR1 SGHKS and CDR2 YYEKEE (reference sequence). The CDR3 runs to 14 residues.

This sequence originates from a man older than 75 with acute or convalescent COVID-19. Sequencing was carried out using peripheral blood. V gene TRBV5-5 combines with J gene TRBJ1-5; no definite D call. CDR3 sequence reads: CASSLQFSNQPQHF. CDR3 sequence (DNA): TGTGCCAGCAGCCTCCAGTTTAGCAATCAGCCCCAGCATTTT.